A selection of T cell receptor beta chains follows, all from one sample in a study of cytomegalovirus exposure and HLA in healthy donors. Assay: immunoSEQ multiplex PCR; the TCRdb copy retains only in-frame clones and omits some. The table has approximately 85,000 clones, approximately 70% seen once. Sequenced sample: PBMCs. The source is a woman in her thirties or forties in good health and CMV-seropositive. The CDR3 runs from the conserved cysteine through the conserved F or W. Fields, in order: clone size, J gene, V gene, D gene, CDR3 protein, CDR3 DNA. The D gene is left open where the match is weak. Some rows mark clone size as missing; the rest say once, few, many or name a class of expanded clone.

abundance: NA
j_gene: TRBJ2-7
v_gene: TRBV10-2
d_gene: NA
CDR3aa: CASSDRAYEQYF
CDR3nt: TGCGCCAGCAGTGACAGGGCCTACGAGCAGTACTTC

abundance: NA
j_gene: TRBJ1-5
v_gene: TRBV4-2
d_gene: NA
CDR3aa: CASSQGTVDQPQHF
CDR3nt: TGTGCCAGCAGCCAAGGGACAGTCGATCAGCCCCAGCATTTT

abundance: NA
j_gene: TRBJ2-3
v_gene: TRBV25-1
d_gene: NA
CDR3aa: CASSPLGFDTQYF
CDR3nt: TGTGCCAGCAGTCCACTAGGTTTCGATACGCAGTATTTT

abundance: NA
j_gene: TRBJ2-7
v_gene: TRBV30
d_gene: NA
CDR3aa: CAWSGLPSYEQYF
CDR3nt: TGTGCCTGGAGCGGTTTGCCGAGTTACGAGCAGTACTTC

abundance: NA
j_gene: TRBJ1-6
v_gene: TRBV7-2
d_gene: NA
CDR3aa: CASSTGLVVSPLHF
CDR3nt: TGTGCCAGCAGCACAGGATTAGTAGTGTCACCCCTCCACTTT

abundance: NA
j_gene: TRBJ1-2
v_gene: TRBV5-4
d_gene: NA
CDR3aa: CASSSDGQFNYGYTF
CDR3nt: TGTGCCAGCAGCTCAGATGGACAGTTTAACTATGGCTACACCTTC

abundance: few
j_gene: TRBJ1-1
v_gene: TRBV27
d_gene: NA
CDR3aa: CASSSLEVTEAFF
CDR3nt: TGTGCCAGCAGTTCCCTAGAAGTTACTGAAGCTTTCTTT

abundance: NA
j_gene: TRBJ2-3
v_gene: TRBV28
d_gene: NA
CDR3aa: CASSFLGGGRTDTQYF
CDR3nt: TGTGCCAGCAGTTTTTTGGGGGGGGGCCGCACAGATACGCAGTATTTT

abundance: NA
j_gene: TRBJ1-2
v_gene: TRBV28
d_gene: NA
CDR3aa: CATTAEGRGYPF
CDR3nt: TGTGCCACCACGGCGGAGGGACGTGGCTACCCCTTC

abundance: NA
j_gene: TRBJ1-2
v_gene: TRBV2
d_gene: NA
CDR3aa: CASIPGTSLHYGYTF
CDR3nt: TGTGCCAGCATCCCGGGGACATCGCTTCACTATGGCTACACCTTC

abundance: NA
j_gene: TRBJ2-6
v_gene: TRBV6-1
d_gene: NA
CDR3aa: CASREYSGANVLTF
CDR3nt: TGTGCCAGCAGGGAATACTCTGGGGCCAACGTCCTGACTTTC

abundance: NA
j_gene: TRBJ2-6
v_gene: TRBV2
d_gene: TRBD2
CDR3aa: CAIPGLAGGGGSGANVLTF
CDR3nt: TGTGCCATACCGGGACTAGCGGGAGGGGGAGGATCTGGGGCCAACGTCCTGACTTTC

abundance: NA
j_gene: TRBJ1-2
v_gene: TRBV5-4
d_gene: NA
CDR3aa: CASSLEGRDGGYTF
CDR3nt: TGTGCCAGCAGCTTGGAGGGCAGGGATGGTGGCTACACCTTC

abundance: NA
j_gene: TRBJ1-1
v_gene: TRBV6-1
d_gene: NA
CDR3aa: CASSEDPGMTEAFF
CDR3nt: TGTGCCAGCAGTGAAGATCCGGGGATGACTGAAGCTTTCTTT

abundance: NA
j_gene: TRBJ1-2
v_gene: TRBV10-2
d_gene: NA
CDR3aa: CASSVFRDPYGYTF
CDR3nt: TGCGCCAGCAGTGTTTTCAGGGATCCCTATGGCTACACCTTC

abundance: NA
j_gene: TRBJ2-7
v_gene: TRBV29-1
d_gene: TRBD2
CDR3aa: CSVRTSGAYGQYF
CDR3nt: TGCAGCGTTCGAACTAGCGGGGCCTACGGGCAGTACTTC

abundance: NA
j_gene: TRBJ2-5
v_gene: TRBV4-2
d_gene: TRBD2
CDR3aa: CASSQLAGGKETQYF
CDR3nt: TGTGCCAGCAGCCAATTAGCGGGGGGTAAGGAGACCCAGTACTTC